The 32 T cell receptor beta chains in this list originate from one sample, sequenced in a study of CD8 T cells in Susac syndrome. After extraction with the RNeasy kit, about 0.5 to 1 ug of the RNA was reverse transcribed using random hexamers. TCRdb re-called the immunoSEQ multiplex PCR reads with MiXCR, one entry per CDR3 protein. The sample lists under 200,000 distinct CDR3 sequences; 90% to 95% were seen once. Sequences were obtained from CD4+ T cells from PBMCs. The receptors originated from a human donor in good health.

The chain links TRBV7-2 to TRBJ2-1, with 10 bases fitting TRBD2. Trimming removed 7 bases from V and 7 bases from J; junction bases left unmatched: 16. Germline CDR1 reads SGHTA; CDR2 reads FQGNSA. The CDR3 has 17 amino acids. CDR3 nucleotides: TGTGCCAGCACCCTTTGGAGCGGGGGGGCTGGGAAGAATGAGCAGTTCTTC. This translates into CASTLWSGGAGKNEQFF.

The genes are TRBV28 and TRBJ2-1; TRBD1 matches at 11 bases. Germline loops: CDR1 MDHEN, CDR2 SYDVKM. This CDR3 has 15 amino acids. With V trimmed by 5 bases and J by 8 bases, 8 bases remained unmatched. The chain's CDR3 is CASSPGTGGYDEQFF. CDR3 nucleotides: TGTGCCAGCAGTCCAGGGACAGGGGGTTATGATGAGCAGTTCTTC.

The chain is built from TRBV6-4 and TRBJ1-1; no reliable D call. The ends were cut back, 3 bases at V and 2 bases at J, with 10 bases in the middle. CDR1 is MRHNA, CDR2 SNTAGT, per germline. The CDR3 contains 14 residues. CDR3 sequence reads: CASSERFDNTEAFF. DNA for the CDR3: TGTGCCAGCAGTGAGCGCTTTGACAACACTGAAGCTTTCTTT.

The chain has TRBV30 and TRBJ1-5, with 7 bases matching TRBD1. V was pared by 5 bases and J by 1 base, with 2 bases of the junction left unmatched. This CDR3 spans 13 amino acids. CDR1 GTSNPN and CDR2 SVGIG come from the germline V gene (reference sequence). CDR3 sequence reads: CAWARGSNQPQHF. The DNA for the CDR3 is TGTGCCTGGGCCAGGGGGAGCAATCAGCCCCAGCATTTT.

This chain links TRBV15 with TRBJ1-5, with unresolved D. This CDR3 has 15 residues. Germline V gives CDR1 LNHNV, CDR2 YYDKDF (reference sequence). Trimming stripped 0 bases from V and 4 bases from J, with 10 bases between. CDR3 sequence (DNA): TGTGCCACCAGCAGAGATGGGCAGTTGAATCAGCCCCAGCATTTT. Its protein is CATSRDGQLNQPQHF.

The CDR3 DNA sequence: TGCAGCGCTGGACAGGGTGAAAAACTGTTTTTT. This encodes CSAGQGEKLFF. V usage is TRBV29-1 and J usage is TRBJ1-4; 8 bases map to TRBD1. The V and J ends lost 7 bases and 7 bases, in that order; junction bases with no gene match: 2. The germline gives CDR1 SQVTM, CDR2 ANQGSEA. CDR3 length: 11 residues.

The genes are TRBV7-2 and TRBJ2-7, with 8 bases fitting TRBD2. The CDR3 extends over 13 amino acids. Per germline, CDR1 SGHTA and CDR2 FQGNSA. V was pared by 5 bases and J by 6 bases, with 6 bases of the junction left unmatched. The CDR3 spells CASSRRGAIEQYF. In nucleotides, the CDR3 is TGTGCCAGCAGCCGGCGGGGGGCGATCGAGCAGTACTTC.

The chain recombines TRBV29-1 with TRBJ1-1, with 8 bases aligning to TRBD1. V shed 6 bases and J 3 bases; nucleotides not matched to a gene: 6. CDR3 size: 13 residues. Germline assignment: CDR1 SQVTM and CDR2 ANQGSEA. The CDR3 nucleotides are TGCAGCGTCCGGACAGGGAGGGACACTGAAGCTTTCTTT. It specifies CSVRTGRDTEAFF.

V usage is TRBV20-1 and J usage is TRBJ2-7; D is possibly TRBD2 (7 bases). The CDR3 spans 15 residues. The V gene lost 6 bases and the J gene lost 3 bases, with 21 bases spanning the gap. Germline V gene sequence: CDR1 DFQATT, CDR2 SNEGSKA (reference sequence). The CDR3 DNA reads as TGCAGTGCCAACGTGAGGGGGAGGGGCTTCTACGAGCAGTACTTC. Protein: CSANVRGRGFYEQYF.

The rearrangement links TRBV12-3 or TRBV12-4 to TRBJ2-5; D unclear. V gave up 5 bases and J gave up 4 bases, with 11 bases separating them. This CDR3 spans 13 amino acids. The CDR3 region is CASSIGRPETQYF. In nucleotides, the CDR3 is TGTGCCAGCAGTATCGGGCGGCCAGAGACCCAGTACTTC.

This clonotype was picked up one time. The J gene is TRBJ1-6, the V gene TRBV3-1; no definite D call. Trimming shortened V by 4 bases and J by 0 bases, and 7 bases separated the two germline ends. The CDR3 runs 15 residues. Per germline, CDR1 LGHDT and CDR2 YNNKEL (reference sequence). In DNA form, the CDR3 reads TGTGCCAGCAGCCGGGAGAGCTCCTATAATTCACCCCTCCACTTT. Translated: CASSRESSYNSPLHF.

V is TRBV30 and J is TRBJ2-3, with D possibly being TRBD2 (6 bases). The V and J ends lost 0 bases and 3 bases respectively, with 13 bases between them. CDR3 length equals 15 residues. Germline CDR1 GTSNPN, CDR2 SVGIG (reference sequence). The CDR3 DNA sequence: TGTGCCTGGAGTGTACTGGGGCGGGGTACAGATACGCAGTATTTT. Its translation is CAWSVLGRGTDTQYF.

The chain joins TRBV7-9 to TRBJ2-3; D unclear. V gave up 7 bases and J gave up 1 base, with 12 bases separating them. Germline V gene lookup returns CDR1 SEHNR and CDR2 FQNEAQ (reference sequence). This CDR3 contains 14 residues. The CDR3 loop is CASTGSGGTDTQYF. The DNA of the CDR3 is TGTGCCAGCACCGGGTCTGGGGGCACAGATACGCAGTATTTT.

The chain couples TRBV7-3 to TRBJ2-5, with D maybe TRBD2 (5 bases). The V end was cut by 1 base, the J end by 2 bases, with 11 bases between. The CDR3 extends over 15 amino acids. Germline V CDR1 and CDR2: SGHTA, FQGTGA. CDR3 DNA: TGTGCCAGCAGCTTAAGGCCGGGAAAACAAGAGACCCAGTACTTC. Protein sequence: CASSLRPGKQETQYF.

V usage is TRBV20-1 and J usage is TRBJ2-3; 13 nucleotides line up with TRBD2. J gave up 4 bases and V 2 bases, and 9 bases lay outside the gene matches. The germline CDR1 and CDR2 sequences are DFQATT and SNEGSKA (reference sequence). The CDR3 has 17 residues. CDR3 DNA: TGCAGTGCTAGATCCCCGGGACTAGCGGGGCCGGCAGATACGCAGTATTTT. Amino acids: CSARSPGLAGPADTQYF.

With respect to this clonotype: The junction shows a germline mismatch at one end, possibly a read error. V gene TRBV20-1 combines with J gene TRBJ1-2, with 7 bases aligning to TRBD1. This CDR3 is built from 13 residues. Germline CDR1 and CDR2: DFQATT and SNEGSKA (reference sequence). The CDR3 loop is CSATRDSVYGYTF. CDR3 sequence (DNA): TGCAGTGCTACACGGGACAGCGTCTATGGCTACACTTTC.

The J gene is TRBJ1-1, the V gene TRBV20-1; tentatively, D is TRBD1 (5 bases). Germline V gene data show CDR1 as DFQATT and CDR2 as SNEGSKA (reference sequence). The V end lost 6 bases, the J end lost 0 bases, and 11 bases lay between the germline ends. The CDR3 consists of 13 residues. CDR3 in amino acids: CSAPRQMNTEAFF. The DNA of the CDR3 is TGCAGTGCACCTAGACAGATGAACACTGAAGCTTTCTTT.

The genes are TRBV6-2 or TRBV6-3 and TRBJ2-3; possibly TRBD1 or TRBD2 for D (5 bases each). This CDR3 contains 15 residues. The germline gives CDR1 MNHEY, CDR2 SVGEGT. The V end lost 5 bases, the J end lost 6 bases, and 18 bases lay between the germline ends. The CDR3 DNA sequence: TGTGCCAGCAGTAAACAGGAGGCCCGCGTGGATACGCAGTATTTT. It specifies CASSKQEARVDTQYF.

The chain's CDR3 is CASCDGRDTQYF. The CDR3 region has the DNA TGTGCCAGCTGCGACGGCCGGGATACGCAGTATTTT. The chain links TRBV6-2 or TRBV6-3 to TRBJ2-3; no definite D call. This CDR3 has 12 amino acids. Deletions cut 8 bases from V and 6 bases from J, with 12 bases between. Germline V gene sequence: CDR1 MNHEY, CDR2 SVGEGT.

CDR3: CASIAGGADLEQYF. The CDR3 coding sequence is TGTGCCAGCATTGCCGGGGGCGCAGATTTGGAGCAGTACTTC. The chain joins TRBV7-9 to TRBJ2-7; D possibly matches TRBD1 or TRBD2 (6 bases each). CDR3 length: 14 amino acids. Germline-derived CDR1 and CDR2 are SEHNR and FQNEAQ (reference sequence). Trimming stripped 7 bases from V and 7 bases from J, with 20 bases between.

V gene TRBV18 combines with J gene TRBJ1-2; no firm D call. The CDR3 contains 14 residues. Germline V lookup: CDR1 KGHSH, CDR2 LQKENI. V lost 2 bases, J lost 6 bases, and 13 bases lay in between. Here the CDR3 reads CASSPNTLRDGYTF. CDR3 coding DNA: TGTGCCAGCTCACCAAACACTTTGCGGGATGGCTACACCTTC.

This chain uses TRBV27 with TRBJ2-3; TRBD1 is a possible D gene (6 bases). CDR3 length: 15 amino acids. Deletions cut 5 bases from V and 9 bases from J, with 21 bases between. Per germline, CDR1 MNHEY and CDR2 SMNVEV (reference sequence). The CDR3 is CASSGNRVSQITQYF. As DNA, the CDR3 is TGTGCCAGCAGTGGTAACAGGGTCTCACAGATAACGCAGTATTTT.

The V and J genes are TRBV24-1 and TRBJ2-5; D is possibly TRBD1 (5 bases). CDR3 length: 15 residues. Trimming stripped 3 bases from V and 0 bases from J, with 10 bases between. The germline CDR1 and CDR2 sequences are KGHDR and SFDVKD. CDR3 nucleotides: TGTGCCACCAGTGATACCAGGGCGAACCAAGAGACCCAGTACTTC. Its translation: CATSDTRANQETQYF.

The rearrangement links TRBV9 to TRBJ1-1; possibly TRBD1 for D (5 bases). The germline V and J ends were trimmed by 0 bases and 0 bases, with 6 bases remaining between them. Germline CDR1 reads SGDLS; CDR2 reads YYNGEE. This CDR3 region has 14 residues. CDR3 sequence reads: CASSVGQLNTEAFF. As DNA, the CDR3 is TGTGCCAGCAGCGTAGGACAGCTGAACACTGAAGCTTTCTTT. Full variable domain (rest looked up from reference TRBV9 and TRBJ1-1): DSGVTQTPKHLITATGQRVTLRCSPRSGDLSVYWYQQSLDQGLQFLIQYYNGEERAKGNILERFSAQQFPDLHSELNLSSLELGDSALYFCASSVGQLNTEAFFGQGTRLTVV.

CDR3 DNA: TGTGCCAGCAGTGAACCGCGGGGGGGCTCCTACAATGAGCAGTTCTTC. Translation: CASSEPRGGSYNEQFF. This sequence joins TRBV25-1 and TRBJ2-1; 9 bases map to TRBD2. J gave up 0 bases and V 2 bases, and 2 bases lay outside the gene matches. The germline V gene encodes CDR1 MGHDK and CDR2 SYGVNS. The CDR3 runs 16 residues.

V usage is TRBV4-2 and J usage is TRBJ2-7; D gene unclear. CDR3 length: 14 amino acids. V shed 0 bases and J shed 2 bases, with 8 bases lying between them. CDR1 and CDR2 (germline): LGHNA, YNFKEQ. As DNA, the CDR3 is TGTGCCAGCAGCCAAGATATGGGGACCTACGAGCAGTACTTC. Its translation is CASSQDMGTYEQYF.

The chain uses TRBV20-1 and TRBJ2-3, with 7 bases fitting TRBD2. V dropped 3 bases and J dropped 6; count of bases not matched to a gene: 9. CDR1 and CDR2 from the germline V gene are DFQATT and SNEGSKA (reference sequence). There are 14 residues in the CDR3. CDR3 sequence: CSASGPAGRDTQYF. The CDR3 DNA is TGCAGTGCTAGCGGGCCAGCGGGGCGGGATACGCAGTATTTT.

The V call is TRBV4-2, the J call TRBJ2-3; 7 bases match TRBD1. This CDR3 is built from 15 residues. Trimming cost V 2 bases and J 4 bases; bases outside gene matches: 6. Germline CDR1 LGHNA, CDR2 YNFKEQ. CDR3 protein: CASSQPDRAPDTQYF. In nucleotides, the CDR3 is TGTGCCAGCAGCCAACCAGACAGGGCACCAGATACGCAGTATTTT.

The chain joins TRBV18 to TRBJ1-6; D remains unclear. V lost 2 bases and J 1 base, leaving 6 bases between the germline ends. Germline V gene sequence: CDR1 KGHSH, CDR2 LQKENI. The CDR3 consists of 15 residues. CDR3 DNA sequence: TGTGCCAGCTCACCAAAGCAATCCTATAATTCACCCCTCCACTTT. Its translation: CASSPKQSYNSPLHF. Complete variable domain (other parts from reference TRBV18 and TRBJ1-6): NAGVMQNPRHLVRRRGQEARLRCSPMKGHSHVYWYRQLPEEGLKFMVYLQKENIIDESGMPKERFSAEFPKEGPSILRIQQVVRGDSAAYFCASSPKQSYNSPLHFGNGTRLTVT.

The rearrangement uses TRBV10-3 and TRBJ2-5, with a weak D call TRBD2 (5 bases). The CDR3 has 14 residues. Trimming removed 6 bases at V and 3 bases at J, with 14 bases between. Germline lookup yields CDR1 ENHRY and CDR2 SYGVKD. CDR3 in DNA: TGTGCCATCAGCGGCCGTTTGAGGGAAGAGACCCAGTACTTC. It encodes CAISGRLREETQYF.

Only one count was recorded for this clonotype. The chain has TRBV18 and TRBJ2-3; no definite D call. This CDR3 spans 13 amino acids. The germline V gene encodes CDR1 KGHSH and CDR2 LQKENI. V was clipped by 3 bases and J by 6 bases, with 10 bases between them. The CDR3 region has the DNA TGTGCCAGCTCACCCACCGACGGGGATACGCAGTATTTT. It translates to CASSPTDGDTQYF.

This chain connects TRBV7-6 to TRBJ2-5; D is tentatively TRBD1 or TRBD2 (6 bases each). Germline assignment: CDR1 SGHVS and CDR2 FNYEAQ. V shed 1 base and J shed 5 bases, with 14 bases lying between them. The CDR3 length is 15 residues. Here the CDR3 reads CASSLGSGAGETQYF. The CDR3 bases are TGTGCCAGCAGCTTAGGATCGGGGGCTGGGGAGACCCAGTACTTC.